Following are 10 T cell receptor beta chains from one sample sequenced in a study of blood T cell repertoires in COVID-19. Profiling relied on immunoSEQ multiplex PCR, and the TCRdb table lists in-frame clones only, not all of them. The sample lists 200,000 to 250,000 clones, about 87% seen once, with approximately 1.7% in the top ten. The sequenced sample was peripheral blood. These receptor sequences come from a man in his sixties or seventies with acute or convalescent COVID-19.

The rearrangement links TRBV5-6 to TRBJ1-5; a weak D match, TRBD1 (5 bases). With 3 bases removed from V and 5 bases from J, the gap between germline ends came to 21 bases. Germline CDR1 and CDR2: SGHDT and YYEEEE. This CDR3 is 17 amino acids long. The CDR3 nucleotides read TGTGCCAGCAGCTGGTCGTTGGACACCAGTTCCTATCAGCCCCAGCATTTT. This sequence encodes CASSWSLDTSSYQPQHF.

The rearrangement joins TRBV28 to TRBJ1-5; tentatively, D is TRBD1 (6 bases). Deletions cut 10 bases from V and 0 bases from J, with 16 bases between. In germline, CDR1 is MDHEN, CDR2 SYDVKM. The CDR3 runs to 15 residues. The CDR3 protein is CATKTGRYSNQPQHF. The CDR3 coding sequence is TGTGCCACAAAGACAGGACGTTATAGCAATCAGCCCCAGCATTTT.

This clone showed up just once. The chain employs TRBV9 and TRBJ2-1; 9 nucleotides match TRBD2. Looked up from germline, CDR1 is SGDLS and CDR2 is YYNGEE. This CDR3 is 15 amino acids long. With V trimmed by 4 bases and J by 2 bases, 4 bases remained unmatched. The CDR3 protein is CASSSSGNPYNEQFF. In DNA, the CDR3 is TGTGCCAGCAGCTCTAGCGGGAACCCCTACAATGAGCAGTTCTTC.

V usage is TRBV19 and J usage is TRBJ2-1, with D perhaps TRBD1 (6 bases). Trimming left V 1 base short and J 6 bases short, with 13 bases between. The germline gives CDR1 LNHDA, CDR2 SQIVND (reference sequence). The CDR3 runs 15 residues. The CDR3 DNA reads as TGTGCCAGTAGTATAGTGGGCAGGGGTGGCAATGAGCAGTTCTTC. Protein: CASSIVGRGGNEQFF.

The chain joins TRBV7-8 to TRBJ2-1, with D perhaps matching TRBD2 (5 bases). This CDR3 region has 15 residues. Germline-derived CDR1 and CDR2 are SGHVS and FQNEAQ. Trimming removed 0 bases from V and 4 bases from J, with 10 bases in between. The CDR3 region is CASSLAGEEYNEQFF. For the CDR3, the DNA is TGTGCCAGCAGCTTAGCGGGAGAGGAATACAATGAGCAGTTCTTC.

The CDR3 DNA reads TGTGCCAGCAGCCAAGAGGTCATTTTCCGGGGAAACCACGAGCAGTACTTC. It translates to CASSQEVIFRGNHEQYF. The rearrangement joins TRBV3-1 (or the pseudogene TRBV3-2) to TRBJ2-7; possibly TRBD2 for D (5 bases). Trimming cost V 0 bases and J 5 bases, with 20 bases left between them. The CDR3 spans 17 residues. Germline CDR1 and CDR2: LGHDT and YNNKEL (reference sequence).

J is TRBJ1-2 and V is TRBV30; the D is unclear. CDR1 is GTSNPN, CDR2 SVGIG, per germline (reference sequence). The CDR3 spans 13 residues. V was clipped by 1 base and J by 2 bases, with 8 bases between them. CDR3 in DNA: TGTGCCTGGAGTGGAGAGGGAAACTATGGCTACACCTTC. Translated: CAWSGEGNYGYTF. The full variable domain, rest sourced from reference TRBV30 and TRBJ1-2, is SQTIHQWPATLVQPVGSPLSLECTVEGTSNPNLYWYRQAAGRGLQLLFYSVGIGQISSEVPQNLSASRPQDRQFILSSKKLLLSDSGFYLCAWSGEGNYGYTFGSGTRLTVV.

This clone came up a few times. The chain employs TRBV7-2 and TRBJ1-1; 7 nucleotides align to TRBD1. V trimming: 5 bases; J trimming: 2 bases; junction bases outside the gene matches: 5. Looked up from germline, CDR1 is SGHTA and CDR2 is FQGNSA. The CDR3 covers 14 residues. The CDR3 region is CASSPDRENTEAFF. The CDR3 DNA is TGTGCCAGCAGCCCAGACAGGGAAAACACTGAAGCTTTCTTT. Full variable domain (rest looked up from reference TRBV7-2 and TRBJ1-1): GAGVSQSPSNKVTEKGKDVELRCDPISGHTALYWYRQSLGQGLEFLIYFQGNSAPDKSGLPSDRFSAERTGGSVSTLTIQRTQQEDSAVYLCASSPDRENTEAFFGQGTRLTVV.

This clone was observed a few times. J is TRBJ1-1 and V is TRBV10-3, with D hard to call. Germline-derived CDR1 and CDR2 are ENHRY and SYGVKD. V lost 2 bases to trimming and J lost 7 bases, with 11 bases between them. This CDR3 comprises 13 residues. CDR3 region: CAISEVASNEAFF. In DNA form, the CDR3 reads TGTGCCATCAGTGAGGTAGCGAGTAATGAAGCTTTCTTT.

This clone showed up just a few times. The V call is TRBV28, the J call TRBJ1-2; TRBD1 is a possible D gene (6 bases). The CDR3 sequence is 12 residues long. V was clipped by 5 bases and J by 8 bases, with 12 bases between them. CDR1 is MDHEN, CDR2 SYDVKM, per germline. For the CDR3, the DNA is TGTGCCAGCAGTCTGAGTAGGGGGGGCTACACCTTC. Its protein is CASSLSRGGYTF.